The rows below give T cell receptor beta chains drawn from one sample of a study of shared clonotypes between healthy human individuals. Only in-frame clones appear in the TCRdb table, and some are missing; sequencing was by immunoSEQ multiplex PCR. Among about 1 million clones, about 75% were seen once, and the ten largest hold approximately 1.3%. Sequencing used memory CD4+ T cells sorted from blood. The receptors here all came from a young man in good health. Each CDR3 is given with its conserved first and last residue. The D gene is left open where the match is weak. Size is stated for part of the rows, as once, few or many counts, or as a class when the clone is expanded.

v_call	d_call	cdr3_length	j_call	clone_size	cdr3_nt	cdr3_aa
TRBV12-2	NA	15	TRBJ1-5	NA	TGTGCAAGTCGCTTAGGTTGTCAGGACAATCAGCCCCAGCATTTT	CASRLGCQDNQPQHF
TRBV2	NA	11	TRBJ1-1	NA	TGTGCCAGCAGTACCCCGGCTGGAGCTTTCTTT	CASSTPAGAFF
TRBV5-1	NA	14	TRBJ1-1	once	TGCGCCAGCAATGGTGCGGGGATGAACACTGAAGCTTTCTTT	CASNGAGMNTEAFF
TRBV11-2	TRBD2	16	TRBJ2-4	NA	TGTGCCAGCAGCCCAGGGGTGGGACTAGCGGGCAATTTGCCACTCTTC	CASSPGVGLAGNLPLF
TRBV5-1	TRBD2	14	TRBJ2-7	few	TGCGCCAGCAGCCCCGGACTAGTTCCCCACGAGCAGTACTTC	CASSPGLVPHEQYF
TRBV19	NA	13	TRBJ2-7	NA	TGTGCCAGTAGTGCCACAGCTTCCTACGAGCAGTACTTC	CASSATASYEQYF
TRBV5-8	NA	13	TRBJ1-2	NA	TGTGCCAGCAGCTCTGGACGGTACTATGGCTACACCTTC	CASSSGRYYGYTF
TRBV2	TRBD1	15	TRBJ2-2	NA	TGTGCCAGCAACTCAAGGGGGCGCAACACCGGGGAGCTGTTTTTT	CASNSRGRNTGELFF
TRBV11-2	NA	17	TRBJ2-7	NA	TGTGCCAGCAGCCATTACAACGCTCCGACGAGCTCCTACGAGCAGTACTTC	CASSHYNAPTSSYEQYF
TRBV18	NA	18	TRBJ1-3	once	TGTGCCAGCTCACCAAAGTCGTACAGATCCTCGGAGGGAAACACCATATATTTT	CASSPKSYRSSEGNTIYF
TRBV25-1	TRBD1	14	TRBJ2-3	NA	TGTGCCAGCAGTGAACCCTTGACAGGGGTAACGGTGTATTTT	CASSEPLTGVTVYF
TRBV19	TRBD1	15	TRBJ1-6	NA	TGTGCCAGTAGTTTCTCCAGGGGGATCGATTCACCCCTCCACTTT	CASSFSRGIDSPLHF
TRBV11-2	NA	15	TRBJ2-3	NA	TGTGCCAGCAGCTTAGGGACCTTTTCCAGAGATACGCAGTATTTT	CASSLGTFSRDTQYF
TRBV10-1	NA	14	TRBJ1-6	few	TGCGCCAGCAGTGCTGGATCCAATTCCTCACCCCTCCACTTT	CASSAGSNSSPLHF
TRBV29-1	NA	11	TRBJ2-1	few	TGCAGCACCACCTCGAGGAATGAGCAGTTCTTC	CSTTSRNEQFF
TRBV2	TRBD1	15	TRBJ2-3	NA	TGTGCCAGCGGGAAGACAGGGGGATTCACAGATACGCAGTATTTT	CASGKTGGFTDTQYF
TRBV10-3	NA	15	TRBJ2-7	once	TGTGCCATCAGTGAGTCAGCGGCTGCCTCCTACGAGCAGTACTTC	CAISESAAASYEQYF
TRBV29-1	NA	16	TRBJ2-3	NA	TGCAGCGTGGATGGCACAATATGGGGCGACACAGATACGCAGTATTTT	CSVDGTIWGDTDTQYF
TRBV7-2	NA	14	TRBJ2-3	NA	TGTGCCAGCAGCCCTGGACCCCGAGGGGCTACGCAGTATTTT	CASSPGPRGATQYF
TRBV4-2	TRBD1	18	TRBJ2-7	once	TGTGCCAGCAGCCAAGGAGGGCCCCTACAGGGGGCGATGTACGAGCAGTACTTC	CASSQGGPLQGAMYEQYF
TRBV7-2	NA	14	TRBJ2-2	NA	TGTGCCAGCAGCTTAGTAGCCAGCACCGGGGAGCTGTTTTTT	CASSLVASTGELFF
TRBV30	NA	11	TRBJ2-1	few	TGTGCCTCGGGGAGTTACAATGAGCAGTTCTTC	CASGSYNEQFF
TRBV12-5	NA	14	TRBJ1-1	NA	TGTGCTAGTGGTTTGTCCCTAGGAATGACTGAAGCTTTCTTT	CASGLSLGMTEAFF
TRBV18	NA	13	TRBJ2-5	NA	TGTGCCAGCTCACCACCCCAGAGAGAGACCCAGTACTTC	CASSPPQRETQYF
TRBV5-1	NA	17	TRBJ2-1	NA	TGCGCCAGCAGCCTCCGTGGGGGCTGGAGCTCCTACAATGAGCAGTTCTTC	CASSLRGGWSSYNEQFF
TRBV4-3	NA	16	TRBJ1-6	NA	TGCGCCAGCAGCCAAGATGGCCAGGTCGGCAATTCACCCCTCCACTTT	CASSQDGQVGNSPLHF
TRBV6-1	NA	16	TRBJ2-7	NA	TGTGCCAGCAGTGAAGCGATAACAATTCCCCCCTACGAGCAGTACTTC	CASSEAITIPPYEQYF
TRBV5-1	TRBD2	14	TRBJ2-3	NA	TGCGCCAGCAGCTCCGGGAGGGCCACAGATACGCAGTATTTT	CASSSGRATDTQYF
TRBV23-1	NA	15	TRBJ1-5	NA	TGCGCCAGCAACAAAAGGAACCTTAGCAATCAGCCCCAGCATTTT	CASNKRNLSNQPQHF
TRBV10-2	NA	14	TRBJ2-7	few	TGCGCCAGCAGTCCGTCCGGAGTAATCTACGAGCAGTACTTC	CASSPSGVIYEQYF